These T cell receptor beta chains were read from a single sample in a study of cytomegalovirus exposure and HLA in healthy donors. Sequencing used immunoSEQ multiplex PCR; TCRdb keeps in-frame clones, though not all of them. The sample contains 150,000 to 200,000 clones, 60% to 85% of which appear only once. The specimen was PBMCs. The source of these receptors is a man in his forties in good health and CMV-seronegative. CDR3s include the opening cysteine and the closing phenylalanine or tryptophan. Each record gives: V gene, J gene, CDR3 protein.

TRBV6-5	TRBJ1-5	CASSYAGVDNQPQHF
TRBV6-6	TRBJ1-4	CASSYERAGKLFF
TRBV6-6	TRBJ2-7	CASSSPLGSGGEQYF
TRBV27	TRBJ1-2	CASSFAPQGGYYGYTF
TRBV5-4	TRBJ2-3	CASSLDRASTDTQYF
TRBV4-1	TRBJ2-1	CASSQLVGGNEQFF
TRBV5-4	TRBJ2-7	CASSLGSGGLEMEQYF
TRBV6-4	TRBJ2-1	CASSDSIAGGRGKQFF
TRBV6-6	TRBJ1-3	CASRRDGSSGNTIYF
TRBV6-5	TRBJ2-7	CASSYLGQGYEQYF
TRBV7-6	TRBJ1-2	CASSLGSDINYGYTF